Following are 22 T cell receptor beta chains from one sample sequenced in a study of CD8+ T cells in alopecia areata (dated by TCRdb to the late 2010s). Library generation was performed with the immunoSEQ multiplex PCR assay. RNA was extracted from all samples and reverse transcribed into cDNA, which served as template for TCR sequencing. TCRdb mirrors the immuneACCESS table, restricted to in-frame sequences. Some clones are absent from its copies; in checked studies, under half trace to an unresolved V gene, and the reason for the others is unknown. The sample table holds 75,000 to 100,000 clones, of which 35% to 45% were seen once. The leading ten clones occupy roughly 0.83% of the sample. The sequencing input was CD4+ T cells sorted from blood. The receptor source for this set is a human donor with alopecia areata.

This clone was detected only a few times. This chain links TRBV30 with TRBJ2-2; D gene uncertain. The length of the CDR3 is 12 residues. Trimming left V 0 bases short and J 6 bases short, with 5 bases between. CDR1 and CDR2 from the germline V gene are GTSNPN and SVGIG (reference sequence). This CDR3 is CAWSVAAGELFF. The CDR3 nucleotides are TGTGCCTGGAGTGTCGCGGCCGGGGAGCTGTTTTTT. The variable domain in full, completed from reference TRBV30 and TRBJ2-2, reads SQTIHQWPATLVQPVGSPLSLECTVEGTSNPNLYWYRQAAGRGLQLLFYSVGIGQISSEVPQNLSASRPQDRQFILSSKKLLLSDSGFYLCAWSVAAGELFFGEGSRLTVL.

This clone was counted only a few times. The chain links TRBV14 to TRBJ2-7; 9 bases agree with TRBD1. Trimming removed 4 bases from V and 4 bases from J; junction bases left unmatched: 8. The CDR3 length is 15 residues. Germline-derived CDR1 and CDR2 are SGHDN and FVKESK. The CDR3 spells CASSLIGTGNYEQYF. CDR3 DNA sequence: TGTGCCAGCAGCCTCATTGGGACAGGGAATTACGAGCAGTACTTC.

The table lists this clone with a count of one. The chain carries TRBV10-3 and TRBJ1-2, with unresolved D. The CDR3 sequence is 12 residues long. Per the germline V gene, CDR1 is ENHRY and CDR2 is SYGVKD. The V end was cut by 4 bases, the J end by 6 bases, with 9 bases between. CDR3 coding DNA: TGTGCCATCAGTGCACAAGGAGATGGCTACACCTTC. It encodes CAISAQGDGYTF.

The rearrangement joins TRBV29-1 to TRBJ2-3; 13 bases line up with TRBD2. The CDR3 has 13 residues. V shed 7 bases and J 4 bases; nucleotides not matched to a gene: 2. CDR1 and CDR2 from the germline V gene are SQVTM and ANQGSEA. The CDR3 nucleotides read TGCAGCGGGGGACTAGCGGGGTCAGATACGCAGTATTTT. Translation gives CSGGLAGSDTQYF.

This chain uses TRBV29-1 with TRBJ2-3; no definite D call. The length of the CDR3 is 14 residues. CDR1 and CDR2 from the germline V gene are SQVTM and ANQGSEA. V was trimmed by 4 bases and J by 2 bases, leaving 13 bases between them. CDR3 protein: CSVVVTADTDTQYF. CDR3 in DNA: TGCAGCGTTGTAGTTACAGCCGACACAGATACGCAGTATTTT.

The rearrangement uses TRBV28 and TRBJ2-3; D may be TRBD1 (6 bases). CDR3 length: 14 residues. V shed 4 bases and J shed 5 bases, with 13 bases lying between them. Germline assignment: CDR1 MDHEN and CDR2 SYDVKM. CDR3 bases: TGTGCCAGCAGTTACACAGGGCAGGGAGATACGCAGTATTTT. Its protein is CASSYTGQGDTQYF.

The chain is built from TRBV30 and TRBJ2-1, with TRBD1 as a possible D gene (6 bases). The CDR3 sequence is 12 residues long. Trimming took off 0 bases at V and 8 bases at J, with 8 bases between the two ends. Germline assignment: CDR1 GTSNPN and CDR2 SVGIG (reference sequence). The CDR3 loop reads CAWSVQGYEQFF. DNA for the CDR3: TGTGCCTGGAGTGTACAGGGCTATGAGCAGTTCTTC.

This chain links TRBV23-1 with TRBJ1-6; D is unresolved. TRBV23-1 is flagged as an ORF with uncertain function. V lost 2 bases and J lost 9, with 8 bases in between. The CDR3 length is 13 residues. CDR3 sequence reads: CASSQTPFSPLHF. CDR3 in DNA: TGCGCCAGCAGTCAAACACCATTTTCACCCCTCCACTTT.

The chain couples TRBV29-1 to TRBJ2-2; possible D gene TRBD2, 5 bases. Trimming took off 3 bases at V and 6 bases at J, with 8 bases between the two ends. Germline V gives CDR1 SQVTM, CDR2 ANQGSEA. The CDR3 is made up of 12 amino acids. Here the CDR3 DNA reads TGCAGCGTTGACGGGGTCTCCGGGGAGCTGTTTTTT. It yields the protein CSVDGVSGELFF.

The table lists this clone with a few counts. The chain recombines TRBV29-1 with TRBJ2-2; TRBD2 is a possible D gene (6 bases). This CDR3 has 16 residues. Germline CDR1 reads SQVTM; CDR2 reads ANQGSEA. Trimming shortened V by 6 bases and J by 3 bases, and 20 bases separated the two germline ends. The DNA for the CDR3 is TGCAGCGTGAGTGGGGGGACGGATGGGTACACCGGGGAGCTGTTTTTT. It specifies CSVSGGTDGYTGELFF.

The chain carries TRBV2 and TRBJ1-1; 8 bases align to TRBD1. The germline V gene encodes CDR1 SNHLY and CDR2 FYNNEI. The CDR3 length is 13 residues. With 6 bases clipped from V and 5 bases from J, the junction kept 5 bases outside the gene matches. Written as DNA, the CDR3 is TGTGCCAGCAGCGCAGGGGGCCGGACTGAAGCTTTCTTT. Translation gives CASSAGGRTEAFF.

The chain has TRBV7-2 and TRBJ1-4; tentative D call: TRBD1 (6 bases). The CDR3 consists of 18 residues. Germline-derived CDR1 and CDR2 are SGHTA and FQGNSA. V lost 1 base, J lost 2 bases, and 17 bases lay in between. The CDR3, as DNA: TGTGCCAGCAGCTTAGTTGTTCTCGGGGGCAGGACTAATGAAAAACTGTTTTTT. The encoded protein is CASSLVVLGGRTNEKLFF.

Only a few counts were recorded for this clone. This chain joins TRBV14 and TRBJ1-2; D remains ambiguous. The CDR3 is made up of 14 amino acids. The V and J ends lost 1 base and 5 bases respectively, with 11 bases between them. Germline V gene lookup returns CDR1 SGHDN and CDR2 FVKESK. CDR3 amino acids: CASSQAGLIYGYTF. The CDR3 bases are TGTGCCAGCAGCCAAGCAGGTCTCATTTATGGCTACACCTTC.

The chain is built from TRBV29-1 and TRBJ2-7; a possible D gene is TRBD2 (6 bases). V lost 7 bases and J lost 7, with 29 bases in between. Germline CDR1 and CDR2: SQVTM and ANQGSEA. The CDR3 loop spans 16 amino acids. The CDR3 sequence is CSEEGSHRPAPREQYF. CDR3 in DNA: TGCAGCGAGGAGGGGAGCCACCGGCCCGCTCCGAGGGAGCAGTACTTC.

This clone came up a few times. The chain couples TRBV19 to TRBJ2-7, with D maybe TRBD1 (6 bases). Germline V gives CDR1 LNHDA, CDR2 SQIVND (reference sequence). Between the trimmed V and J ends, which lost 5 bases and 2 bases, there was a span of 16 bases. The CDR3 is made up of 15 amino acids. CDR3 in amino acids: CASSEDRGGTYEQYF. CDR3 sequence (DNA): TGTGCCAGTAGTGAGGACAGAGGGGGAACCTACGAGCAGTACTTC.

The CDR3 sequence is CASSFRDSLYEQYF. CDR3 coding DNA: TGTGCCAGCAGCTTCCGGGACTCCCTCTACGAGCAGTACTTC. V gene TRBV11-2 combines with J gene TRBJ2-7; possible D gene TRBD2, 6 bases. Deletions cut 3 bases from V and 3 bases from J, with 12 bases between. Germline CDR1 is SGHAT and CDR2 is FQNNGV. The CDR3 totals 14 residues.

The CDR3: CASSFIAGEEQETQYF. The CDR3 bases are TGTGCCAGCAGCTTTATAGCGGGAGAGGAACAAGAGACCCAGTACTTC. The chain employs TRBV5-4 and TRBJ2-5; 9 nucleotides match TRBD2. The CDR3 covers 16 residues. V lost 2 bases to trimming and J lost 2 bases; unmatched junction nucleotides: 7. Germline CDR1 is SGHNT and CDR2 is YYREEE (reference sequence).

The chain joins TRBV5-6 to TRBJ2-2; D uncertain. Germline V gene data show CDR1 as SGHDT and CDR2 as YYEEEE. V lost 0 bases, J lost 1 base, and 4 bases lay in between. CDR3 length: 14 amino acids. This chain's CDR3 is CASSLGQNTGELFF. CDR3 sequence (DNA): TGTGCCAGCAGCTTGGGCCAGAACACCGGGGAGCTGTTTTTT.

V and J are TRBV5-1 and TRBJ2-1, with a weak D call TRBD2 (5 bases). Trimming removed 3 bases at V and 3 bases at J, with 10 bases between. Germline V gene lookup returns CDR1 SGHRS and CDR2 YFSETQ. CDR3 length: 14 amino acids. The CDR3 coding sequence is TGCGCCAGCAGCTCCCTCCGGGGCTACAATGAGCAGTTCTTC. It specifies CASSSLRGYNEQFF.

The genes are TRBV10-3 and TRBJ1-1; D remains ambiguous. The CDR3 extends over 15 amino acids. V lost 3 bases and J lost 0, with 11 bases in between. Germline CDR1 and CDR2: ENHRY and SYGVKD. The CDR3 sequence: CAISEYDRVNTEAFF. CDR3 DNA sequence: TGTGCCATCAGTGAATACGACCGGGTGAACACTGAAGCTTTCTTT.

V is TRBV10-3 and J is TRBJ1-2; D might be TRBD1 (6 bases). This CDR3 spans 13 amino acids. Trimming took 10 bases from V and 8 from J, leaving 20 bases between them. The germline V gene has CDR1 ENHRY and CDR2 SYGVKD. DNA of the CDR3: TGTGCCAGCACTAACAGGGATCCGCAAGGCTACACCTTC. It codes for CASTNRDPQGYTF.

Turning to this clone: A much larger clone lies a single base off, so this may be a read error. The rearrangement uses TRBV28 and TRBJ2-7; TRBD1 agrees at 7 bases. J gave up 5 bases and V 6 bases, and 4 bases lay outside the gene matches. The CDR3 consists of 12 residues. CDR1 is MDHEN, CDR2 SYDVKM, per germline. The CDR3 region is CASSETGNEQYF. The CDR3 DNA sequence: TGTGCCAGCAGCGAGACAGGGAACGAGCAGTACTTC.